The rows below give T cell receptor beta chains drawn from one sample of a study of CD8 T cells in Susac syndrome. TCRdb called the immunoSEQ multiplex PCR reads again in MiXCR, with one record for every CDR3 protein. The sample shows about 170,000 distinct CDR3 sequences, around 96% of them seen only once. Sequencing was carried out using CD4+ T cells from PBMCs. The receptors come from a human donor with Susac syndrome. CDR3s include the opening cysteine and the closing phenylalanine or tryptophan. A D gene is named only where the DNA matches it firmly. Rows give clone size only sometimes, using once, few, many, or a class for an expanded clone.

j_gene: TRBJ2-1; abundance: NA; d_gene: TRBD2; v_gene: TRBV18; len: 13; CDR3aa: CASSPGGNNEQFF; CDR3nt: TGTGCCAGCTCACCGGGGGGGAACAATGAGCAGTTCTTC
j_gene: TRBJ1-1; abundance: NA; d_gene: TRBD1; v_gene: TRBV29-1; len: 13; CDR3aa: CSVWDRVNTEAFF; CDR3nt: TGCAGCGTGTGGGACAGGGTGAACACTGAAGCTTTCTTT
j_gene: TRBJ1-1; abundance: NA; d_gene: NA; v_gene: TRBV7-9; len: 13; CDR3aa: CASSLDQGAEAFF; CDR3nt: TGTGCCAGCAGCTTAGATCAGGGAGCTGAAGCTTTCTTT
j_gene: TRBJ1-2; abundance: NA; d_gene: NA; v_gene: TRBV29-1; len: 14; CDR3aa: CSARRGQGVSGYTF; CDR3nt: TGCAGCGCCAGAAGAGGGCAGGGAGTGAGCGGCTACACCTTC
j_gene: TRBJ2-5; abundance: NA; d_gene: NA; v_gene: TRBV3-1; len: 15; CDR3aa: CASSQEGSGPETQYF; CDR3nt: TGTGCCAGCAGCCAAGAGGGAAGCGGGCCAGAGACCCAGTACTTC
j_gene: TRBJ1-1; abundance: NA; d_gene: NA; v_gene: TRBV2; len: 16; CDR3aa: CASRGPGGLGNTEAFF; CDR3nt: TGTGCCAGCAGGGGACCGGGGGGGCTGGGGAACACTGAAGCTTTCTTT
j_gene: TRBJ2-7; abundance: once; d_gene: TRBD2; v_gene: TRBV4-3; len: 16; CDR3aa: CASSQDSASGSDEQYF; CDR3nt: TGCGCCAGCAGCCAAGATAGTGCTAGCGGGAGTGACGAGCAGTACTTC
j_gene: TRBJ2-1; abundance: NA; d_gene: TRBD2; v_gene: TRBV20-1; len: 14; CDR3aa: CSAASGSSYNEQFF; CDR3nt: TGCAGTGCTGCTAGCGGGAGCTCCTACAATGAGCAGTTCTTC
j_gene: TRBJ1-5; abundance: once; d_gene: TRBD1; v_gene: TRBV27; len: 18; CDR3aa: CASSLMPPDRPINQPQHF; CDR3nt: TGTGCCAGCAGTTTGATGCCCCCGGACAGGCCCATCAATCAGCCCCAGCATTTT
j_gene: TRBJ2-1; abundance: NA; d_gene: NA; v_gene: TRBV5-1; len: 14; CDR3aa: CARQKKSSYNEQFF; CDR3nt: TGCGCCAGACAGAAGAAGAGCTCCTACAATGAGCAGTTCTTC
j_gene: TRBJ2-2; abundance: NA; d_gene: NA; v_gene: TRBV7-2; len: 14; CDR3aa: CASSLDPYTGELFF; CDR3nt: TGTGCCAGCAGCTTAGACCCCTACACCGGGGAGCTGTTTTTT
j_gene: TRBJ1-3; abundance: NA; d_gene: TRBD1; v_gene: TRBV29-1; len: 14; CDR3aa: CSVETGAGGNTIYF; CDR3nt: TGCAGCGTTGAGACAGGGGCCGGCGGAAACACCATATATTTT
j_gene: TRBJ1-1; abundance: NA; d_gene: NA; v_gene: TRBV20-1; len: 13; CDR3aa: CSATDPGNTEAFF; CDR3nt: TGCAGTGCCACGGACCCCGGGAACACTGAAGCTTTCTTT
j_gene: TRBJ1-5; abundance: NA; d_gene: NA; v_gene: TRBV6-6; len: 15; CDR3aa: CASIGTQVSGQPQHF; CDR3nt: TGTGCCAGCATTGGTACACAGGTTTCGGGTCAGCCCCAGCATTTT
j_gene: TRBJ2-7; abundance: NA; d_gene: TRBD2; v_gene: TRBV11-3; len: 15; CDR3aa: CASSSATSGSNEQYF; CDR3nt: TGTGCCAGCAGCTCAGCGACTAGCGGGAGTAACGAGCAGTACTTC
j_gene: TRBJ1-2; abundance: NA; d_gene: TRBD1; v_gene: TRBV7-2; len: 15; CDR3aa: CASSGQGIVFGGYTF; CDR3nt: TGTGCCAGCAGCGGACAGGGGATAGTGTTTGGTGGCTACACCTTC
j_gene: TRBJ2-2; abundance: NA; d_gene: NA; v_gene: TRBV6-1; len: 16; CDR3aa: CASSPGLTSRHGELFF; CDR3nt: TGTGCCAGCAGCCCAGGGCTAACCTCCCGTCACGGGGAGCTGTTTTTT
j_gene: TRBJ1-1; abundance: NA; d_gene: NA; v_gene: TRBV4-3; len: 14; CDR3aa: CASSQDKANTEAFF; CDR3nt: TGCGCCAGCAGCCAAGATAAAGCGAACACTGAAGCTTTCTTT